This TCR beta chain comes out of a study of human T cells and chemical hapten exposure. Study-wide findings and caveats: Donors had alopecia, so their immune response may differ from healthy people's.

The length of the CDR3 is 15 residues. Germline lookup yields CDR1 SGHTA and CDR2 FQGNSA. Trimming left V 6 bases short and J 5 bases short, with 18 bases between. TCRdb independently ran MiXCR on the RACE reads; one entry per CDR3 protein. This table has nearly 110,000 distinct CDR3 sequences, more than 10% appearing once. This clonotype was observed a handful of times. What it binds is not known. The sample's time point: pre-sensitization, week 0. Treatment meaning: therapeutic diphenylcyclopropenone sensitization with weekly scalp DPC. The rearrangement uses TRBV7-2 and TRBJ2-3; D is uncertain. The source of this sequence is a woman aged 45-60 years with alopecia areata. Some clones in this sample may be carry-over from other donors' samples. This specimen consisted of whole blood, obtained in connection with sensitization to the hapten diphenylcyclopropenone (DPC). In nucleotides, the CDR3 is TGTGCCAGCAGTTTCGACCCTTACTCGGGAGATACGCAGTATTTT. Encoded protein: CASSFDPYSGDTQYF.